This T cell receptor (beta chain) was observed in a study of T cell repertoires in cytomegalovirus infection. Findings of the study overall: The ex vivo response was dominated by HLA-C-restricted CMV-specific TCR beta clonotypes.

Deletions cut 5 bases from V and 6 bases from J, with 15 bases between. CDR1 MNHEY and CDR2 SVGAGI come from the germline V gene. The CDR3 consists of 14 residues. Of note for this clonotype: What it recognizes is unknown.

One entry per CDR3 protein results from TCRdb running MiXCR on the reads. The table shows roughly 310,000 distinct CDR3 sequences, with 25% to 35% occurring only once. The chain uses TRBV6-5 and TRBJ2-3; D possibly corresponds to TRBD2 (5 bases). The sample in question was cultured PBMCs, obtained from culture after CMV antigen stimulation. The receptor was isolated from a human donor in good health (CMV status not recorded). Some clones in this sample may be carry-over from other donors' samples. The CDR3 region has the DNA TGTGCCAGCAGTAGAGGGTTTGGTATGGATACGCAGTATTTT. It yields the protein CASSRGFGMDTQYF.